This TCR beta chain was sequenced in a study of cytomegalovirus exposure and HLA in healthy donors. Worth noting for this clone: The antigen is not known.

CDR3 length: 13 amino acids. Trimming at V came to 4 bases and at J to 4 bases, leaving 4 bases not matched to a gene. The germline gives CDR1 SGHVS, CDR2 FQNEAQ. Points from the study as a whole: Across HLA loci, a later analysis found differing TCR association rates, with DRB1 most and HLA-C fewest. Despite most TCR sequences being rare, some public TCRs occurred in many donors. Follow-up analysis seemed to connect common viral pathogens with several of the most significant clusters identified. The authors assumed roughly uniform sequencing depth across donors for presence/absence analyses.

In the PCR, 60 Vbeta and 13 Jbeta primers were used. Some clones are missing from TCRdb's copy, which holds only in-frame ones; the method was immunoSEQ multiplex PCR. The sample consists of 140,000 to 150,000 clones, around four fifths of them appearing once. This TCR came from a male donor in good health and CMV-seronegative. V gene TRBV7-8 combines with J gene TRBJ2-7; 7 nucleotides agree with TRBD1. Sequenced material: PBMCs. Here the CDR3 reads CASSSHRGYEQYF. In DNA, the CDR3 is TGTGCCAGCAGCTCACACAGGGGTTACGAGCAGTACTTC.